The clone carrying this T cell receptor beta chain occurred a few times. This sample was taken from a study of neoadjuvant anti-PD-1 for oral cavity cancer. The overall study: Most patients had three to four biweekly doses of 3 mg/kg nivolumab before resection.

This CDR3 contains 16 residues. Germline trimming cut 3 bases from V and 3 bases from J; bases unmatched to any gene: 7. Per the germline V gene, CDR1 is MRHNA and CDR2 is SNTAGT. Patients had newly diagnosed, untreated stage II-IVA oral cavity squamous cell carcinoma. These oral cavity squamous cell carcinomas were HPV-negative and locally advanced. The assay was immunoSEQ multiplex PCR, and TCRdb's table has in-frame clones only and misses some. The table records several thousand clones, about 66% of them present only once. This clonotype was obtained from a person aged 40-85 years with oral cavity squamous cell carcinoma. This material consisted of tumor tissue, taken before nivolumab (anti-PD-1) treatment. The rearrangement uses TRBV6-4 and TRBJ2-1; TRBD2 matches 8 bases. The CDR3 DNA sequence: TGTGCCAGCAGTGAAGGTAGCGGGACCCTCTACAATGAGCAGTTCTTC. This gives the protein CASSEGSGTLYNEQFF.